The clone carrying this T cell receptor (beta chain) came up a few times. Its antigen is currently unknown. The data were obtained in a study of blood T cells in healthy people across ages. Findings and caveats of the study: More naive CD4+ cells and higher diversity were found in long-lived than in aged donors.

Unmatched junction bases numbered 11, after V lost 7 bases and J lost 2 bases. The germline V gene has CDR1 MNHNY and CDR2 SVGAGI (reference sequence). The CDR3 is made up of 16 amino acids. For the second PCR, which ran for about 6 to 11 cycles, a sample-barcoded 5' primer and a J-beta primer mix were used. TCRdb passed the 5' RACE reads through MiXCR, listing each CDR3 protein once. The sample lists over 1,500,000 distinct CDR3 sequences, roughly 49% occurring once. Source material: blood. The receptor was derived from a woman aged 40 to 50 in good health. The chain is built from TRBV6-6 and TRBJ2-3; TRBD2 aligns across 8 bases. CDR3 coding DNA: TGTGCCAGCACCCAGGTGGCGGGGGGTTTCACAGATACGCAGTATTTT. Translation gives CASTQVAGGFTDTQYF.